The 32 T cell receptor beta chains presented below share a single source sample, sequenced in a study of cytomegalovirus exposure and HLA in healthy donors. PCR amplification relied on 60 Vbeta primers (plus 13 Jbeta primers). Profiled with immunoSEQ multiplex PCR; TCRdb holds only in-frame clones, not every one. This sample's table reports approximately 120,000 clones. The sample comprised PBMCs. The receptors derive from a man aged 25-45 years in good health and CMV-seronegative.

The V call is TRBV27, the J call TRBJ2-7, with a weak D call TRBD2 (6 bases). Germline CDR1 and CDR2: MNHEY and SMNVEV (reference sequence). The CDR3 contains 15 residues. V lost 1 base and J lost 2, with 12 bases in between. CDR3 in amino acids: CASSLLASAAYEQYF. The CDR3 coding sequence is TGTGCCAGCAGTTTATTGGCTAGCGCAGCCTACGAGCAGTACTTC.

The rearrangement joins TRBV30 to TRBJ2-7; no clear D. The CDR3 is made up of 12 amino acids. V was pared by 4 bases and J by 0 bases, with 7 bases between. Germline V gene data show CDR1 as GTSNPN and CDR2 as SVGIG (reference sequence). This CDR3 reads CAWTPSSYEQYF. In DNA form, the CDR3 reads TGTGCCTGGACACCGAGCTCCTACGAGCAGTACTTC. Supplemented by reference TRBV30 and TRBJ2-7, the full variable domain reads SQTIHQWPATLVQPVGSPLSLECTVEGTSNPNLYWYRQAAGRGLQLLFYSVGIGQISSEVPQNLSASRPQDRQFILSSKKLLLSDSGFYLCAWTPSSYEQYFGPGTRLTVT.

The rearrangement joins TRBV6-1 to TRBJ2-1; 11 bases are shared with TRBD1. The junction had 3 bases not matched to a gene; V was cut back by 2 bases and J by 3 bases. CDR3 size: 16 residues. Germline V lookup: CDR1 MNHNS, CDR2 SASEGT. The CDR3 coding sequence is TGTGCCAGCAGTGAATGGGGGACAGGGGGCTACAATGAGCAGTTCTTC. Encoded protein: CASSEWGTGGYNEQFF.

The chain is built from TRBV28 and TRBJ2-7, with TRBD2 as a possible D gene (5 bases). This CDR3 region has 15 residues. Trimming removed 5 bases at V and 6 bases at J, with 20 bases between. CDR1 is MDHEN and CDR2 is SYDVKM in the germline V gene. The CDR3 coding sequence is TGTGCCAGCAGTACCCGGGCGGGCAGTTCGGGCGAGCAGTACTTC. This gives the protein CASSTRAGSSGEQYF.

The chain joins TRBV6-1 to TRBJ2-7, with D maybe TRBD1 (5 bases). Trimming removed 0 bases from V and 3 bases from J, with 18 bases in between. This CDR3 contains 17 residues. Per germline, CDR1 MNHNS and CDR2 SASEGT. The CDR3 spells CASSEALQGRIRYEQYF. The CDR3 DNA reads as TGTGCCAGCAGTGAAGCTCTCCAGGGAAGAATACGCTACGAGCAGTACTTC.

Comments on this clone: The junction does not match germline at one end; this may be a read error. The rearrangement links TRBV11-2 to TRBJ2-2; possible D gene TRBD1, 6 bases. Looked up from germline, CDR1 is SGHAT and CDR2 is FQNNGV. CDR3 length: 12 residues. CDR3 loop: CASSLRGGVLFF. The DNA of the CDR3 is TGTGCCAGCAGCCTCAGGGGTGGGGTGCTGTTTTTT.

CDR3 amino acids: CASTPRRDRTGELFF. The CDR3 DNA is TGTGCCAGTACCCCCCGGCGGGATCGCACCGGGGAGCTGTTTTTT. The chain carries TRBV19 and TRBJ2-2, with TRBD2 as a possible D gene (6 bases). The length of the CDR3 is 15 residues. Trimming removed 7 bases at V and 4 bases at J, with 16 bases between. Germline V gene data show CDR1 as LNHDA and CDR2 as SQIVND (reference sequence).

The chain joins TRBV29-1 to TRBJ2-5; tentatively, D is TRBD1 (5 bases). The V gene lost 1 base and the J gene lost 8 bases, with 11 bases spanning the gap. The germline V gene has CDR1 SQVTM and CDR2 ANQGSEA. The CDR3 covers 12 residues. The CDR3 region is CSVEGGPSTQYF. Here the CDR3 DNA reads TGCAGCGTTGAAGGGGGCCCGAGTACCCAGTACTTC. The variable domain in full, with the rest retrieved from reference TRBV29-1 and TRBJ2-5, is SAVISQKPSRDICQRGTSLTIQCQVDSQVTMMFWYRQQPGQSLTLIATANQGSEATYESGFVIDKFPISRPNLTFSTLTVSNMSPEDSSIYLCSVEGGPSTQYFGPGTRLLVL.

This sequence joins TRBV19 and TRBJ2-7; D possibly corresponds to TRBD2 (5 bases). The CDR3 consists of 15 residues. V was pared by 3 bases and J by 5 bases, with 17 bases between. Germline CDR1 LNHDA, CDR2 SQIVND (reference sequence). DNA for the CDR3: TGTGCCAGTAGTATGGGGAGTCCGCCTAGAGACGAGCAGTACTTC. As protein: CASSMGSPPRDEQYF.

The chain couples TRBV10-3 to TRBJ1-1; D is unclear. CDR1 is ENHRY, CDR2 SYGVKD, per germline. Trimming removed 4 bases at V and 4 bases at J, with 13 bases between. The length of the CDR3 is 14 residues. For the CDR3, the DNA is TGTGCCATCAGTGTTGAGGGTAGGGTCACTGAAGCTTTCTTT. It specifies CAISVEGRVTEAFF.

The CDR3 DNA reads as TGTGCCAGCAGCAGGGGGCCCACTGAAGCTTTCTTT. It is translated as CASSRGPTEAFF. This chain uses TRBV6-5 with TRBJ1-1, with 8 nucleotides matching TRBD1. The CDR3 is 12 residues long. With 6 bases clipped from V and 4 bases from J, the junction kept 1 base outside the gene matches. Germline CDR1 is MNHEY and CDR2 is SVGAGI.

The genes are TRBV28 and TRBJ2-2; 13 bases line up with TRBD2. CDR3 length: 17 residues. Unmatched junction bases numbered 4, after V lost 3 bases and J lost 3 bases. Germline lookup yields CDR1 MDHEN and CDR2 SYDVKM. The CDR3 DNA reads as TGTGCCAGCAGTTTTGGACTAGCGGGAGCCTACACCGGGGAGCTGTTTTTT. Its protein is CASSFGLAGAYTGELFF.

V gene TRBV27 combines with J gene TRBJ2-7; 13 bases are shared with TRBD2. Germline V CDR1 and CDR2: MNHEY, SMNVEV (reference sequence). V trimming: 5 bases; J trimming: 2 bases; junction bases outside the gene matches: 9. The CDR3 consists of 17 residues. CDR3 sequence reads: CASSPWRTSGRPYEQYF. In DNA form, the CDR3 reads TGTGCCAGCAGTCCATGGAGGACTAGCGGGAGACCCTACGAGCAGTACTTC.

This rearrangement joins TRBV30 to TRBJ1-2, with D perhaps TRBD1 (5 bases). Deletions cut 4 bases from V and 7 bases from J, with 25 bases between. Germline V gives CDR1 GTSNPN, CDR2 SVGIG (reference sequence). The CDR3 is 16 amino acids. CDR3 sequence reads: CAWNIFGRGRNLGYTF. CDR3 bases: TGTGCCTGGAACATCTTCGGAAGGGGCCGAAACCTTGGCTACACCTTC.

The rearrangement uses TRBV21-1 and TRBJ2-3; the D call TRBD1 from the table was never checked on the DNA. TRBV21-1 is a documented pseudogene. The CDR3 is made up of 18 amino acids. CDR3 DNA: TGTGCCAGCAGCTCACCCCTGGGGCCTCGTAATCACCGGGATACGCAGTATTTT. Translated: CASSSPLGPRNHRDTQYF.

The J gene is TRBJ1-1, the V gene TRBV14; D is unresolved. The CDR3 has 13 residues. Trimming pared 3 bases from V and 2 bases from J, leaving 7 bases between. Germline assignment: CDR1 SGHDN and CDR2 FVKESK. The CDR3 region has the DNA TGTGCCAGCAGCCAGTCTTTTAACACTGAAGCTTTCTTT. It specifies CASSQSFNTEAFF. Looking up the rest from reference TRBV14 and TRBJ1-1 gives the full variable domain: EAGVTQFPSHSVIEKGQTVTLRCDPISGHDNLYWYRRVMGKEIKFLLHFVKESKQDESGMPNNRFLAERTGGTYSTLKVQPAELEDSGVYFCASSQSFNTEAFFGQGTRLTVV.

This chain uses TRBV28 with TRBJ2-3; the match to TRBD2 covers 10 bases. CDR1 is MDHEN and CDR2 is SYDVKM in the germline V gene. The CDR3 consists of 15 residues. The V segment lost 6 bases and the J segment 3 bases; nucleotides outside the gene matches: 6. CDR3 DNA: TGTGCCAGCAGGTACCTAGCGGGAGAGACAGATACGCAGTATTTT. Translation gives CASRYLAGETDTQYF.

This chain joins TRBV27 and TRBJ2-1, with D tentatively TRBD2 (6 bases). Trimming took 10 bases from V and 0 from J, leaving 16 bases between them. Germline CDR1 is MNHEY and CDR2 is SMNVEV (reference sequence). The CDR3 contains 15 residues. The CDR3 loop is CATQAFGSSYNEQFF. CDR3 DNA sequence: TGTGCCACCCAGGCCTTCGGGAGCTCCTACAATGAGCAGTTCTTC.

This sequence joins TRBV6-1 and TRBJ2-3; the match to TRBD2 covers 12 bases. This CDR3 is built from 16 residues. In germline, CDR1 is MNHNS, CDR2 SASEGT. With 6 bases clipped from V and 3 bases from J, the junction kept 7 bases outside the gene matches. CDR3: CASRERGTSGTDTQYF. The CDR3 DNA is TGTGCCAGCAGAGAACGCGGGACTAGCGGGACAGATACGCAGTATTTT.

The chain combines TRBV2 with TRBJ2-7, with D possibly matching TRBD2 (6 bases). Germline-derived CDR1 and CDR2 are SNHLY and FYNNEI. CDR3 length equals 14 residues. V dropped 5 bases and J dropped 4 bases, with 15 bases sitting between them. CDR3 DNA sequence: TGTGCCAGCAGTCCCGGGACTGGGGATTACGAGCAGTACTTC. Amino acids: CASSPGTGDYEQYF. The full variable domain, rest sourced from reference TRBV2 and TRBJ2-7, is EPEVTQTPSHQVTQMGQEVILRCVPISNHLYFYWYRQILGQKVEFLVSFYNNEISEKSEIFDDQFSVERPDGSNFTLKIRSTKLEDSAMYFCASSPGTGDYEQYFGPGTRLTVT.

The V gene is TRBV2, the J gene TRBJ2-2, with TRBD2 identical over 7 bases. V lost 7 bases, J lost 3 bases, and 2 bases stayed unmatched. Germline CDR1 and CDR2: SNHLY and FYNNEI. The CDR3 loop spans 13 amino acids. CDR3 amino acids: CASKLAYTGELFF. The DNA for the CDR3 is TGTGCCAGCAAACTAGCGTACACCGGGGAGCTGTTTTTT. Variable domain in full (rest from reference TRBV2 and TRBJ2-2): EPEVTQTPSHQVTQMGQEVILRCVPISNHLYFYWYRQILGQKVEFLVSFYNNEISEKSEIFDDQFSVERPDGSNFTLKIRSTKLEDSAMYFCASKLAYTGELFFGEGSRLTVL.

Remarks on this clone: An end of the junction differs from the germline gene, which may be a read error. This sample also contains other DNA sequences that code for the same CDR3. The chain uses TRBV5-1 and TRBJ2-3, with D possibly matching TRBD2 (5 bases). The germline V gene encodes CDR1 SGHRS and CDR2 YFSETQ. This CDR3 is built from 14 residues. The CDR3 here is CASRLTPSTDTQYF. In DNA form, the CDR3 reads TGCGCCAGCAGGCTAACCCCTAGCACGGATACGCAGTATTTT.

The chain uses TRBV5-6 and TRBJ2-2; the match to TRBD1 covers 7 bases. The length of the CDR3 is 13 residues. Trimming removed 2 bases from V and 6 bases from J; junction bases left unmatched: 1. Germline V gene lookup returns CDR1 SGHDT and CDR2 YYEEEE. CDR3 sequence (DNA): TGTGCCAGCAGCTTTGACAGGGCCGGGGAGCTGTTTTTT. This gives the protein CASSFDRAGELFF.

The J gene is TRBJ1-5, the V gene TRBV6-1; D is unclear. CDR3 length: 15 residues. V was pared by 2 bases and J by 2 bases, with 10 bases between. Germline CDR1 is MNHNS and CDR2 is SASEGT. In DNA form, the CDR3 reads TGTGCCAGCAGTGAAATGGACGGGGGCAATCAGCCCCAGCATTTT. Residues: CASSEMDGGNQPQHF.

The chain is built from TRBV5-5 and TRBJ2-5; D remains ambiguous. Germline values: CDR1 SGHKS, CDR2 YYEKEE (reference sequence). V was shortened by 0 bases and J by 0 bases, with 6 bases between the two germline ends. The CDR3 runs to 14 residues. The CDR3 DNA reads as TGTGCCAGCAGCTTGGAAGCTTACCAAGAGACCCAGTACTTC. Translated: CASSLEAYQETQYF.

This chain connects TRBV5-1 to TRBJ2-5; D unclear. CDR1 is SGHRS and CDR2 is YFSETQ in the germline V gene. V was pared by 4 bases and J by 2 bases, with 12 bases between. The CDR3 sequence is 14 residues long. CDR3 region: CASSPWRLQETQYF. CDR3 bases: TGCGCCAGCAGCCCATGGCGGCTACAAGAGACCCAGTACTTC.

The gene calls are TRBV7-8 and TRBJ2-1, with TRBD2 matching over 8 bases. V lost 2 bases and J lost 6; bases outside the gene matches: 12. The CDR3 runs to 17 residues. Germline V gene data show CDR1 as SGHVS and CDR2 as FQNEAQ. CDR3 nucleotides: TGTGCCAGCAGCTTAACCGCCGGGACTAGGAGGCCCAATGAGCAGTTCTTC. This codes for CASSLTAGTRRPNEQFF.

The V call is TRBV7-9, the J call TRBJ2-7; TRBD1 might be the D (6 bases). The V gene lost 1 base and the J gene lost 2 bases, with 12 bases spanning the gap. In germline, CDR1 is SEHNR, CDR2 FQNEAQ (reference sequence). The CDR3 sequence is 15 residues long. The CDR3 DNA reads TGTGCCAGCAGCTTAGGGGACACAGGGCCCTACGAGCAGTACTTC. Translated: CASSLGDTGPYEQYF.

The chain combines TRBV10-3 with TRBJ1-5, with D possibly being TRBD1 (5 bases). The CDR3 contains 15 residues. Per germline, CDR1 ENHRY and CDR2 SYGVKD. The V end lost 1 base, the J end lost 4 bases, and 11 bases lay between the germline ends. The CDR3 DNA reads TGTGCCATCAGTGAGTGGGAGGGGACGAATCAGCCCCAGCATTTT. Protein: CAISEWEGTNQPQHF.

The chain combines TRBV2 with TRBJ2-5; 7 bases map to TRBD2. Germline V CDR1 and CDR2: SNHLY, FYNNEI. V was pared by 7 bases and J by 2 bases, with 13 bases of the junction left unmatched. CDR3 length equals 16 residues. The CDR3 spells CASTAGSSGYQETQYF. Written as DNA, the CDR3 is TGTGCCAGCACCGCTGGTTCTAGCGGTTATCAAGAGACCCAGTACTTC.

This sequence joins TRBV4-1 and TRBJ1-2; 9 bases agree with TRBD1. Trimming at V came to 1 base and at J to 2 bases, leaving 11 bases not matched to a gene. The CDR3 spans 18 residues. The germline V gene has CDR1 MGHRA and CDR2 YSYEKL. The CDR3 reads CASSQVGTGSIANYGYTF. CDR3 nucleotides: TGCGCCAGCAGCCAAGTAGGGACAGGGAGTATCGCGAACTATGGCTACACCTTC.

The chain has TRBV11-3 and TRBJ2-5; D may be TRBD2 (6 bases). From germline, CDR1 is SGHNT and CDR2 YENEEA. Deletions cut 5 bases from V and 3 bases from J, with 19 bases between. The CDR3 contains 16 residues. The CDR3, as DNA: TGTGCCAGCAGCCCCGGGGGAGCAGGGATAAAAGAGACCCAGTACTTC. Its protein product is CASSPGGAGIKETQYF.